The T cell receptor (beta chain) described here comes from a study of cytomegalovirus exposure and HLA in healthy donors. Regarding the study as a whole: Relative to equally common others, HLA-associated TCR beta chains showed greater clonal expansion in a later analysis. It was reportedly the case that the classifier diagnosed cytomegalovirus status with high specificity and sensitivity. The listing of roughly 160 TCR beta chains classed them as cytomegalovirus-associated.

Regarding this clone: What it binds is unknown.

Vbeta (60) and Jbeta (13) primers were used in the PCR. In the original workflow: In a later analysis, 70 million to 80 million unique TCR beta chains included roughly 11 million shared by two or more donors. This table comes from immunoSEQ multiplex PCR, and its TCRdb copy is limited to in-frame clones, with some not included. The D gene and trimming were derived from the DNA, and the V and J assignments and clone size from that table. Altogether 200,000 to 250,000 clones are present, around 83% being singletons, with the ten largest covering around 3%. The sequencing input was PBMCs. The TCR comes from a woman in her 40s in good health and CMV-seronegative.

This CDR3 reads CASSPRGETQYF. CDR3 in DNA: TGTGCCAGCAGTCCCCGAGGCGAGACCCAGTACTTC. The J gene is TRBJ2-5, the V gene TRBV11-1; no definite D call. Per the germline V gene, CDR1 is SGHAT and CDR2 is FQDESV (reference sequence). The CDR3 sequence is 12 residues long. V lost 6 bases and J 5 bases, leaving 10 bases between the germline ends.